The clone carrying this T cell receptor beta chain was counted many times. The data belong to a study of Graves' ophthalmopathy and Graves' hyperthyroidism. The wider study: At initial diagnosis, peripheral blood was obtained, and this preceded any treatment.

RNA transcripts yielded amplified TCR beta CDR3 regions. RT-PCR with HTBI primers came first, then second-round multiplex PCR. MiXCR was run by TCRdb on the multiplex PCR reads, yielding one entry per CDR3 protein. The sample includes 400,000 or so distinct CDR3 sequences, about a sixth of them seen just once. From germline, CDR1 is MNHEY and CDR2 SVGEGT. The CDR3 has 16 residues. Trimming removed 7 bases at V and 2 bases at J, with 20 bases between. The study recruited hyperthyroidism patients aged 18 to 65 who were newly diagnosed, under 2 months' duration. Other autoimmune diseases, uncontrolled infections, pregnancy and lactation each led to patient exclusion. Clinical symptoms, serum thyroxine, TRAb, thyroid ultrasound and orbital computed tomography formed the basis of diagnosis.

The sequenced sample consisted of peripheral blood. The receptor was isolated from an adult woman with stable Graves' hyperthyroidism. This chain joins TRBV6-2 or TRBV6-3 and TRBJ2-5, with D possibly being TRBD1 (6 bases). The CDR3 DNA follows: TGTGCCAGCACCCGGGCAAGGGACATGGGACAAGAGACCCAGTACTTC. Amino acids: CASTRARDMGQETQYF.